This TCR beta chain was observed in a study of tumor-infiltrating lymphocytes in primary liver carcinoma. The V gene lost 2 bases and the J gene lost 4 bases, with 14 bases spanning the gap. The CDR3 is 15 amino acids. CDR1 SEHNR and CDR2 FQNEAQ come from the germline V gene (reference sequence). Priming with a constant-region primer yielded TCR beta cDNA from about 510 ng total RNA. Libraries for TCR beta were built through three nested multiplex PCR rounds, which together made up a slightly modified ARM-PCR procedure. TRBV1-TRBV30 forward primers and a C-beta reverse primer were used in the first two PCR rounds, which each ran for about 10 cycles. TCRdb re-called the multiplex PCR reads with MiXCR, one entry per CDR3 protein. The repertoire consists of 85,000 to 100,000 distinct CDR3 sequences, with roughly 70% occurring once and the leading ten covering roughly 30%. Details on this clonotype: A much larger clone lies a single base off, so this may be a read error.

Unsorted bulk tissue, about 18-32 mg of it, served as the source for co-extraction of RNA and DNA. The genes are TRBV7-9 and TRBJ2-5, with D uncertain. Sequences were obtained from tumor-adjacent normal liver tissue. This clonotype was sampled from a man aged 40-49 years with primary liver carcinoma and hepatitis B virus infection. CDR3 sequence reads: CASSLQQHGSETQYF. In nucleotides, the CDR3 is TGTGCCAGCAGCTTACAGCAACACGGGTCAGAGACCCAGTACTTC.